This TCR beta chain derives from a study of cytomegalovirus exposure and HLA in healthy donors. PCR was performed using 60 Vbeta and 13 Jbeta primers. The protocol was immunoSEQ multiplex PCR, while the TCRdb copy is restricted to in-frame clones and leaves out a portion. The data show about 110,000 clones, about three quarters seen once. The V gene lost 6 bases and the J gene lost 4 bases, with 7 bases spanning the gap. This CDR3 spans 11 amino acids. Per germline, CDR1 MNHEY and CDR2 SVGAGI. The sample taken for sequencing was PBMCs. The clonotype comes from a female donor in good health and CMV-seropositive. The chain is built from TRBV6-5 and TRBJ2-7; no definite D call. The CDR3 region has the DNA TGTGCCAGCAGCAGAGGTTACGAGCAGTACTTC. Its translation is CASSRGYEQYF.